The 31 T cell receptor beta chains below all came from one sample that was sequenced in a study of shared clonotypes between healthy human individuals. Sequencing was performed with immunoSEQ multiplex PCR; in TCRdb, only in-frame clones are kept and a portion is missing. Among some 2,100,000 clones listed, under 97% were seen once. Material for sequencing was naive CD4+ T cells sorted from blood. Subset noted: CD45RA+ positively selected. The receptors were gathered from a man between 18 and 35 years old in good health.

CDR3 region: CASTQGQNTGELFF. The CDR3 DNA sequence: TGTGCCAGCACGCAGGGCCAAAACACCGGGGAGCTGTTTTTT. The chain couples TRBV28 to TRBJ2-2; D may be TRBD1 (5 bases). Between the trimmed V and J ends, which lost 7 bases and 2 bases, there was a span of 11 bases. The CDR3 covers 14 residues. Germline CDR1 reads MDHEN; CDR2 reads SYDVKM.

This chain connects TRBV5-1 to TRBJ1-1; D is uncertain. V shed 2 bases and J shed 7 bases, with 9 bases lying between them. Germline CDR1 and CDR2: SGHRS and YFSETQ. There are 12 residues in the CDR3. DNA for the CDR3: TGCGCCAGCAGCTTCGCCGAGGGTGAAGCTTTCTTT. This sequence encodes CASSFAEGEAFF.

The chain is built from TRBV18 and TRBJ1-1; no clear D. Trimming took off 2 bases at V and 6 bases at J, with 22 bases between the two ends. The CDR3 runs 17 residues. The germline V gene encodes CDR1 KGHSH and CDR2 LQKENI. The CDR3 sequence: CASSPSIGNGVEAEAFF. The CDR3 bases are TGTGCCAGCTCACCATCGATCGGGAATGGGGTGGAGGCTGAAGCTTTCTTT. The full variable domain, in which reference TRBV18 and TRBJ1-1 provide the parts outside the CDR3, is NAGVMQNPRHLVRRRGQEARLRCSPMKGHSHVYWYRQLPEEGLKFMVYLQKENIIDESGMPKERFSAEFPKEGPSILRIQQVVRGDSAAYFCASSPSIGNGVEAEAFFGQGTRLTVV.

The gene calls are TRBV9 and TRBJ1-5; D not resolved. Germline values: CDR1 SGDLS, CDR2 YYNGEE. Trimming left V 3 bases short and J 4 bases short, with 14 bases between. The CDR3 covers 15 residues. The CDR3 DNA is TGTGCCAGCAGCGCGGACGGCGAGGGTAATCAGCCCCAGCATTTT. Protein sequence: CASSADGEGNQPQHF.

The CDR3 here is CASSPVAGAANYGYTF. The DNA for the CDR3 is TGTGCCAGCAGCCCGGTGGCAGGCGCAGCTAACTATGGCTACACCTTC. The chain employs TRBV7-9 and TRBJ1-2; D gene uncertain. This CDR3 spans 16 amino acids. The germline gives CDR1 SEHNR, CDR2 FQNEAQ (reference sequence). Trimming removed 5 bases from V and 0 bases from J, with 16 bases in between.

CDR3 nucleotide sequence: TGTGCCGCCGGACTAGCGGGGAACTACGAGCAGTACTTC. This sequence encodes CAAGLAGNYEQYF. The chain couples TRBV10-3 to TRBJ2-7, with TRBD2 matching over 12 bases. V shed 11 bases and J 3 bases; nucleotides not matched to a gene: 5. CDR3 length: 13 amino acids. From germline, CDR1 is ENHRY and CDR2 SYGVKD.

This clone is a singleton in its sample. The V and J genes are TRBV18 and TRBJ1-1, with unresolved D. CDR1 and CDR2 from the germline V gene are KGHSH and LQKENI. This CDR3 comprises 15 residues. Trimming removed 3 bases at V and 1 base at J, with 12 bases between. In DNA, the CDR3 is TGTGCCAGCTCACCCCGAGCAGGTCCGAACACTGAAGCTTTCTTT. Amino acids: CASSPRAGPNTEAFF.

This sequence joins TRBV9 and TRBJ2-5, with D hard to call. Germline loops: CDR1 SGDLS, CDR2 YYNGEE. The CDR3 has 11 residues. V was cut by 4 bases and J by 2 bases, with 3 bases left in between. Here the CDR3 reads CASSRQETQYF. The CDR3 DNA is TGTGCCAGCAGCCGACAAGAGACCCAGTACTTC.

For the CDR3, the DNA is TGCGCCAGCAGACGACAGACAGCCATGAACACTGAAGCTTTCTTT. Translation gives CASRRQTAMNTEAFF. The rearrangement links TRBV5-1 to TRBJ1-1; perhaps TRBD1 as D (5 bases). Germline V gene data show CDR1 as SGHRS and CDR2 as YFSETQ. The CDR3 is 15 amino acids. The V and J ends lost 5 bases and 0 bases respectively, with 14 bases between them.

The chain uses TRBV5-1 and TRBJ1-2; no clear D gene. CDR3 length equals 16 residues. V was shortened by 0 bases and J by 6 bases, with 18 bases between the two germline ends. The germline V gene has CDR1 SGHRS and CDR2 YFSETQ. In DNA, the CDR3 is TGCGCCAGCAGCTTGGGTCCGGGCCCTTATGGGGATGGCTACACCTTC. This codes for CASSLGPGPYGDGYTF.

The chain joins TRBV2 to TRBJ1-1, with D unclear. Germline V gene lookup returns CDR1 SNHLY and CDR2 FYNNEI. This CDR3 region has 13 residues. Deletions cut 4 bases from V and 4 bases from J, with 10 bases between. The CDR3 DNA follows: TGTGCCAGCAGTGCAGACTACGGCACTGAAGCTTTCTTT. Encoded protein: CASSADYGTEAFF. Full variable domain (remainder filled in from reference TRBV2 and TRBJ1-1): EPEVTQTPSHQVTQMGQEVILRCVPISNHLYFYWYRQILGQKVEFLVSFYNNEISEKSEIFDDQFSVERPDGSNFTLKIRSTKLEDSAMYFCASSADYGTEAFFGQGTRLTVV.

V and J are TRBV7-9 and TRBJ2-3; tentatively, D is TRBD1 (5 bases). This CDR3 contains 14 residues. Trimming removed 6 bases at V and 2 bases at J, with 12 bases between. Per the germline V gene, CDR1 is SEHNR and CDR2 is FQNEAQ (reference sequence). In DNA, the CDR3 is TGTGCCAGCAGTCTCACGACAGCCACAGATACGCAGTATTTT. It is translated as CASSLTTATDTQYF.

The chain combines TRBV18 with TRBJ1-6; TRBD1 agrees at 7 bases. Germline CDR1 and CDR2: KGHSH and LQKENI. The V and J ends lost 6 bases and 7 bases, in that order; junction bases with no gene match: 9. The CDR3 sequence is 15 residues long. The CDR3 loop reads CASSPQQGSNSPLHF. The CDR3 DNA follows: TGTGCCAGCTCCCCGCAACAGGGGTCGAATTCACCCCTCCACTTT. Together with reference TRBV18 and TRBJ1-6, the CDR3 gives the full variable domain: NAGVMQNPRHLVRRRGQEARLRCSPMKGHSHVYWYRQLPEEGLKFMVYLQKENIIDESGMPKERFSAEFPKEGPSILRIQQVVRGDSAAYFCASSPQQGSNSPLHFGNGTRLTVT.

The chain is built from TRBV9 and TRBJ2-7; 10 bases map to TRBD2. The V gene end was trimmed by 3 bases and the J gene end by 4 bases; junction bases not matched to a gene: 7. Looked up from germline, CDR1 is SGDLS and CDR2 is YYNGEE. The CDR3 covers 15 residues. The CDR3 sequence is CASSAAGGAVYEQYF. Here the CDR3 DNA reads TGTGCCAGCAGCGCAGCGGGAGGGGCAGTGTACGAGCAGTACTTC.

The chain has TRBV9 and TRBJ2-7; either TRBD1 or TRBD2 may fit D (5 bases each). Germline V gene lookup returns CDR1 SGDLS and CDR2 YYNGEE. With 5 bases removed from V and 0 bases from J, the gap between germline ends came to 18 bases. The CDR3 length is 16 residues. CDR3 sequence: CASSEFGASNSYEQYF. CDR3 sequence (DNA): TGTGCCAGCAGTGAGTTCGGGGCCAGCAACTCCTACGAGCAGTACTTC.

As for this clone: The sample has other DNA sequences that encode this CDR3 too. This chain connects TRBV5-1 to TRBJ2-5, with D hard to call. CDR3 length: 12 amino acids. Germline lookup yields CDR1 SGHRS and CDR2 YFSETQ. Trimming shortened V by 5 bases and J by 0 bases, and 5 bases separated the two germline ends. CDR3 nucleotides: TGCGCCAGCAGGTCGAACCAAGAGACCCAGTACTTC. Amino acids: CASRSNQETQYF. The whole variable domain, remainder taken from reference TRBV5-1 and TRBJ2-5, is KAGVTQTPRYLIKTRGQQVTLSCSPISGHRSVSWYQQTPGQGLQFLFEYFSETQRNKGNFPGRFSGRQFSNSRSEMNVSTLELGDSALYLCASRSNQETQYFGPGTRLLVL.

This chain links TRBV19 with TRBJ2-4; D perhaps matches TRBD2 (7 bases). The V end lost 8 bases, the J end lost 3 bases, and 17 bases lay between the germline ends. Looked up from germline, CDR1 is LNHDA and CDR2 is SQIVND (reference sequence). The CDR3 length is 15 residues. The CDR3 spells CASDWEGVGKNIQYF. The CDR3, as DNA: TGTGCCAGTGATTGGGAGGGGGTTGGCAAAAACATTCAGTACTTC. Full variable domain (missing parts from reference TRBV19 and TRBJ2-4): DGGITQSPKYLFRKEGQNVTLSCEQNLNHDAMYWYRQDPGQGLRLIYYSQIVNDFQKGDIAEGYSVSREKKESFPLTVTSAQKNPTAFYLCASDWEGVGKNIQYFGAGTRLSVL.

The chain couples TRBV6-5 to TRBJ2-2, with 8 nucleotides matching TRBD2. CDR1 is MNHEY, CDR2 SVGAGI, per germline. CDR3 size: 14 residues. V gave up 6 bases and J gave up 3 bases; unmatched junction bases: 3. CDR3 amino acids: CASRGAGDTGELFF. The DNA for the CDR3 is TGTGCCAGCAGAGGAGCGGGGGACACCGGGGAGCTGTTTTTT.

Here the CDR3 reads CASSSLTSGRRTDTQYF. CDR3 sequence (DNA): TGTGCCAGCAGTTCCCTGACTAGCGGGAGACGGACAGATACGCAGTATTTT. This sequence joins TRBV27 and TRBJ2-3, with 12 positions matching TRBD2. The CDR3 length is 17 residues. From germline, CDR1 is MNHEY and CDR2 SMNVEV (reference sequence). The junction had 8 bases not matched to a gene; V was cut back by 4 bases and J by 3 bases.

The J gene is TRBJ2-5, the V gene TRBV6-1, with 7 bases identical to TRBD2. V was pared by 6 bases and J by 2 bases, with 6 bases of the junction left unmatched. CDR1 MNHNS and CDR2 SASEGT come from the germline V gene. The CDR3 loop spans 14 amino acids. CDR3 protein: CASSSGGGQETQYF. The CDR3 region has the DNA TGTGCCAGCAGCTCGGGGGGAGGTCAAGAGACCCAGTACTTC.

On this clone: The same CDR3 arises from other DNA sequences in this sample as well. The chain is built from TRBV5-1 and TRBJ2-7; 10 bases line up with TRBD2. Unmatched junction bases numbered 2, after V lost 3 bases and J lost 2 bases. The CDR3 extends over 14 amino acids. The germline V gene has CDR1 SGHRS and CDR2 YFSETQ. Written as DNA, the CDR3 is TGCGCCAGCAGCTCACTAGCGGGGACCTACGAGCAGTACTTC. Amino acid sequence: CASSSLAGTYEQYF.

The genes are TRBV10-2 and TRBJ1-6, with a tentative D call TRBD1 (5 bases). V lost 6 bases and J 9 bases, leaving 12 bases between the germline ends. In germline, CDR1 is WSHSY, CDR2 SAAADI. This CDR3 has 13 amino acids. In DNA, the CDR3 is TGCGCCAGCAGGGGGACTCGGGGTTCACCCCTCCACTTT. Its protein is CASRGTRGSPLHF.

J is TRBJ2-7 and V is TRBV7-2; 12 bases are shared with TRBD2. Germline trimming cut 7 bases from V and 0 bases from J; bases unmatched to any gene: 10. There are 17 residues in the CDR3. Germline V CDR1 and CDR2: SGHTA, FQGNSA. Here the CDR3 DNA reads TGTGCCAGCATCCCCCTAGCGGGAGGGACCTACTCCTACGAGCAGTACTTC. Translated, it gives CASIPLAGGTYSYEQYF.

V is TRBV18 and J is TRBJ1-1; TRBD1 is a possible D gene (5 bases). V was cut by 0 bases and J by 7 bases, with 15 bases left in between. Germline V lookup: CDR1 KGHSH, CDR2 LQKENI. This CDR3 comprises 15 residues. CDR3 nucleotides: TGTGCCAGCTCACCACCCAATGACCTCGGGGGTGAAGCTTTCTTT. Its translation is CASSPPNDLGGEAFF.

CDR3 protein: CASSIGLAKNTDTQYF. CDR3 in DNA: TGTGCCAGCAGCATAGGACTAGCGAAAAACACAGATACGCAGTATTTT. The gene calls are TRBV7-2 and TRBJ2-3; TRBD2 matches at 9 bases. Germline V gene data show CDR1 as SGHTA and CDR2 as FQGNSA. Trimming at V came to 5 bases and at J to 2 bases, leaving 8 bases not matched to a gene. This CDR3 comprises 16 residues. Filled out from reference TRBV7-2 and TRBJ2-3, the complete variable domain reads GAGVSQSPSNKVTEKGKDVELRCDPISGHTALYWYRQSLGQGLEFLIYFQGNSAPDKSGLPSDRFSAERTGGSVSTLTIQRTQQEDSAVYLCASSIGLAKNTDTQYFGPGTRLTVL.

V and J are TRBV11-1 and TRBJ1-4; a possible D gene is TRBD1 (6 bases). The germline V gene encodes CDR1 SGHAT and CDR2 FQDESV (reference sequence). The V end was cut by 1 base, the J end by 0 bases, with 18 bases between. The length of the CDR3 is 19 residues. The CDR3 loop reads CASSLVGPRQAATNEKLFF. The CDR3, as DNA: TGTGCCAGCAGCTTAGTTGGACCGCGACAGGCTGCAACTAATGAAAAACTGTTTTTT. Looking up the rest from reference TRBV11-1 and TRBJ1-4 gives the full variable domain: EAEVAQSPRYKITEKSQAVAFWCDPISGHATLYWYRQILGQGPELLVQFQDESVVDDSQLPKDRFSAERLKGVDSTLKIQPAELGDSAMYLCASSLVGPRQAATNEKLFFGSGTQLSVL.

This chain uses TRBV11-2 with TRBJ2-5, with D possibly TRBD1 on 5 matching bases. The germline V and J ends were trimmed by 5 bases and 5 bases, with 18 bases remaining between them. Germline CDR1 reads SGHAT; CDR2 reads FQNNGV. The CDR3 totals 15 residues. The CDR3 is CASSRKWGAEETQYF. CDR3 DNA: TGTGCCAGCAGCCGTAAATGGGGCGCAGAGGAGACCCAGTACTTC.

CDR3 in DNA: TGTGCCAGCAGCCAAGATCTAGGCCCACAAGAGACCCAGTACTTC. Its translation is CASSQDLGPQETQYF. V is TRBV14 and J is TRBJ2-5; D remains unclear. V was cut by 0 bases and J by 2 bases, with 10 bases left in between. The CDR3 runs 15 residues. Germline CDR1 is SGHDN and CDR2 is FVKESK.

The gene calls are TRBV5-8 and TRBJ1-5; 9 bases are shared with TRBD1. There are 18 residues in the CDR3. Per the germline V gene, CDR1 is SGHTS and CDR2 is YDEGEE. J lost 2 bases, V lost 3 bases, and 12 bases had no gene match. The CDR3 coding sequence is TGTGCCAGCAGCTCACCGGGACAGGGCCTAATGGGCAATCAGCCCCAGCATTTT. This codes for CASSSPGQGLMGNQPQHF.

This clone was counted a single time. The chain employs TRBV11-2 and TRBJ2-3; 7 nucleotides agree with TRBD2. Unmatched junction bases numbered 8, after V lost 0 bases and J lost 2 bases. Germline V lookup: CDR1 SGHAT, CDR2 FQNNGV. CDR3 length equals 17 residues. CDR3 DNA: TGTGCCAGCAGCTTAGAGCCCTGGGGACTAACCACAGATACGCAGTATTTT. It yields the protein CASSLEPWGLTTDTQYF.

This clone was seen only a few times. The V and J genes are TRBV2 and TRBJ2-5, with D maybe TRBD1 (5 bases). The germline gives CDR1 SNHLY, CDR2 FYNNEI. V dropped 7 bases and J dropped 5 bases, with 11 bases sitting between them. The length of the CDR3 is 12 residues. The CDR3 sequence is CASNQGLETQYF. CDR3 DNA sequence: TGTGCCAGCAATCAGGGCTTGGAGACCCAGTACTTC. The full variable domain, rest sourced from reference TRBV2 and TRBJ2-5, is EPEVTQTPSHQVTQMGQEVILRCVPISNHLYFYWYRQILGQKVEFLVSFYNNEISEKSEIFDDQFSVERPDGSNFTLKIRSTKLEDSAMYFCASNQGLETQYFGPGTRLLVL.